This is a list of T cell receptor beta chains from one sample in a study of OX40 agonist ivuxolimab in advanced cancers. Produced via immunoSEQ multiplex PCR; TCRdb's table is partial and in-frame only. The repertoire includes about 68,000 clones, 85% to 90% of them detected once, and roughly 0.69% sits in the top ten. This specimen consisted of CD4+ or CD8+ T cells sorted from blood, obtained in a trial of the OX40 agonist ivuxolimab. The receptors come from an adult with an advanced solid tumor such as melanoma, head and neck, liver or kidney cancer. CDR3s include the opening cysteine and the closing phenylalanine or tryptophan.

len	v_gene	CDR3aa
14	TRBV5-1	CASSLVEGLETQYF
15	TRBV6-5	CASSYAGMPQETQYF
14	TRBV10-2	CASTTEQRNTEAFF
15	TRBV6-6	CASSFSGPTNYGYTF
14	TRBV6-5	CASSSGTVYNEQFF
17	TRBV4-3	CASSQDSAGRSYNEQFF
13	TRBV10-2	CASSGDSNQPQHF
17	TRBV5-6	CASSFRYLRRSNYGYTF
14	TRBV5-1	CASSLSSGTNEQFF
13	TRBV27	CASGRGIDQPQHF
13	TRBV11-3	CASSLGEGTEAFF
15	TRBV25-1	CASSEEEASYNEQFF
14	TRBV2	CASRISTGRDEQYF
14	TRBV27	CASRGLDPAYEQYF
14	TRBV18	CASSPGQGGYEQFF
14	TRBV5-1	CASSFRGRSTEAFF
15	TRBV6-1	CASSLEVGRAQPQHF
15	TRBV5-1	CASSPTDSGANVLTF
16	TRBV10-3	CAISEELSTPSDTQYF
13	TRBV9	CASSLGDDYGYTF
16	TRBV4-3	CASSQDLWTANEKLFF
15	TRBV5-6	CASSSLAGGHEAQYF
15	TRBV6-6	CASLTIRGMNTEAFF
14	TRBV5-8	CASSLYGEYNEQFF
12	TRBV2	CATRREVETQYF
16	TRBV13	CASSLGQGASYSPLHF
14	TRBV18	CASSPSMGNYGYTF
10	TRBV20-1	CSAKLDTIYF
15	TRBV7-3	CASSLRGGNDYGYTF
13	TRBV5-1	CASSPGGADTIYF
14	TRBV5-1	CASSLGQTQLEAFF
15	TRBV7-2	CASSLDGLATDTQYF
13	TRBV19	CATRRGTDYGYTF
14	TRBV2	CASSATGRNTEAFF
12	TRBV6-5	CASSYSNEKLFF
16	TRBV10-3	CAISESRSGIFAEAFF
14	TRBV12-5	CASGLGQRIYGYTF
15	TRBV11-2	CASSPKGQQNYEQYF
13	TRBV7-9	CASSFRANYGYTF
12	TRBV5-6	CASSLYRNGYTF
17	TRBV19	CASSQNFAAGEDYGYTF
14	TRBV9	CASSATPQAYGYTF
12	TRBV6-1	CATSGSSSTLHF
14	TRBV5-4	CASSLLGEFYGYTF
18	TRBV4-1	CASSQPGQQRLAKNIQYF
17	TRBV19	CASSPSARRGLYTEAFF
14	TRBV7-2	CASSLGGSQETQYF
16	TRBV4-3	CASSQEVQSSGNTIYF
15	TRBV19	CASSIIQASNYGYTF
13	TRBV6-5	CASSYDGNQPQHF
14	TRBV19	CATSRDFDTGELFF
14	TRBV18	CASSPQDGANGYTF
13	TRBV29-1	CSAVDTLVTEAFF
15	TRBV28	CASSPPSTGAYGYTF
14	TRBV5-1	CASSRTGDNEKLFF
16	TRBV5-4	CASSGGTDNEGEKLFF
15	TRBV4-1	CASSRQGRGGDTQYF
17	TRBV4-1	CASSQSFMNRVLGEQYF
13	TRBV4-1	CASSLRAGNIQYF